These 6 T cell receptor beta chains were all obtained from the same sample, sequenced in a study of Ad26.COV2.S vaccination and SARS-CoV-2 variants. The treatment: over 15 received Ad26.COV2.S at low or high dose, single or two shots; about five received placebo; per-sample allocation not given. It was on day 63 after the first vaccine or placebo injection that samples were taken. TCRdb keeps only in-frame clones here, not all; method: immunoSEQ multiplex PCR. The sample has more than 300,000 clones; approximately 86% are singletons. The source was peripheral blood, collected in a trial of Ad26.COV2.S vaccine versus placebo. The receptors were sampled from a person between 18 and 65 years old who received the Ad26.COV2.S COVID-19 vaccine or a placebo.

This chain connects TRBV19 to TRBJ2-5, with a possible D match to TRBD1 (5 bases). Germline V CDR1 and CDR2: LNHDA, SQIVND (reference sequence). The CDR3 has 13 residues. V was pared by 5 bases and J by 2 bases, with 9 bases between. The CDR3 DNA reads as TGTGCCAGTAGTTGGGGCGTACAAGAGACCCAGTACTTC. This gives the protein CASSWGVQETQYF. The whole variable domain, filled in from reference TRBV19 and TRBJ2-5, reads DGGITQSPKYLFRKEGQNVTLSCEQNLNHDAMYWYRQDPGQGLRLIYYSQIVNDFQKGDIAEGYSVSREKKESFPLTVTSAQKNPTAFYLCASSWGVQETQYFGPGTRLLVL.

The chain couples TRBV20-1 to TRBJ2-7, with D perhaps matching TRBD2 (6 bases). The CDR3 covers 11 residues. Germline V lookup: CDR1 DFQATT, CDR2 SNEGSKA (reference sequence). The V end was cut by 5 bases, the J end by 4 bases, with 9 bases between. CDR3 bases: TGCAGTGCTTTGGGACTTTACGAGCAGTACTTC. It translates to CSALGLYEQYF.

The genes are TRBV9 and TRBJ2-1; D is unclear. CDR3 size: 16 residues. Germline V lookup: CDR1 SGDLS, CDR2 YYNGEE. Trimming took 3 bases from V and 2 from J, leaving 15 bases between them. The CDR3 protein is CASSAWTPTAYNEQFF. The DNA for the CDR3 is TGTGCCAGCAGCGCATGGACCCCCACGGCCTACAATGAGCAGTTCTTC.

This rearrangement joins TRBV19 to TRBJ1-4; D gene uncertain. The length of the CDR3 is 13 residues. V shed 4 bases and J shed 11 bases, with 14 bases lying between them. Germline lookup yields CDR1 LNHDA and CDR2 SQIVND (reference sequence). CDR3 in amino acids: CASSTVTATKLFF. DNA of the CDR3: TGTGCCAGTAGTACCGTGACGGCGACGAAACTGTTTTTT.

This chain links TRBV10-3 with TRBJ1-4, with 10 positions matching TRBD1. The germline V gene has CDR1 ENHRY and CDR2 SYGVKD. This CDR3 has 17 residues. The V and J ends lost 4 bases and 2 bases, in that order; junction bases with no gene match: 7. The CDR3 loop is CAISGGDRGSTNEKLFF. CDR3 DNA: TGTGCCATCAGTGGGGGGGACAGGGGATCCACTAATGAAAAACTGTTTTTT.

This clone was detected only once. The rearrangement links TRBV27 to TRBJ2-5, with a possible D match to TRBD1 (6 bases). Trimming took 5 bases from V and 1 from J, leaving 11 bases between them. Germline V gene lookup returns CDR1 MNHEY and CDR2 SMNVEV (reference sequence). The CDR3 length is 14 residues. CDR3 nucleotides: TGTGCCAGCAGTCTTCGGGACACCCAAGAGACCCAGTACTTC. Its translation: CASSLRDTQETQYF.